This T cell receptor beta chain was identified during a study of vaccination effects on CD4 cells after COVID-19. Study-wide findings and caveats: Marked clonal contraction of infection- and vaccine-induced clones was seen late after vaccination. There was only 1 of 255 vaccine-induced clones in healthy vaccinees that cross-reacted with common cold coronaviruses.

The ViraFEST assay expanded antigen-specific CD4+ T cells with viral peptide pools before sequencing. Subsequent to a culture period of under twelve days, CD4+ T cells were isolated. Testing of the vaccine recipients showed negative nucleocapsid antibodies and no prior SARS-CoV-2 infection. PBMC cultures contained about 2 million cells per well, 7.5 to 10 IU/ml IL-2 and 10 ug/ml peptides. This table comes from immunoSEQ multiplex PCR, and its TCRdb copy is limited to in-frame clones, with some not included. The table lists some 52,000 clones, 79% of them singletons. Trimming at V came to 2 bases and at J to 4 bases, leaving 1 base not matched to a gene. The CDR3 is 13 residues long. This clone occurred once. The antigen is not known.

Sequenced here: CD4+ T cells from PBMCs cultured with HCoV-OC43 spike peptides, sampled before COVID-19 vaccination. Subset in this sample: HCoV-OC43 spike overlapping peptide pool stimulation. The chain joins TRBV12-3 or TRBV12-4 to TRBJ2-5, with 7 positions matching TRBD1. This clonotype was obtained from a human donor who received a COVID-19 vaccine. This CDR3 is CASSLNRGETQYF. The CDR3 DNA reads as TGTGCCAGCAGTTTAAACAGGGGAGAGACCCAGTACTTC.